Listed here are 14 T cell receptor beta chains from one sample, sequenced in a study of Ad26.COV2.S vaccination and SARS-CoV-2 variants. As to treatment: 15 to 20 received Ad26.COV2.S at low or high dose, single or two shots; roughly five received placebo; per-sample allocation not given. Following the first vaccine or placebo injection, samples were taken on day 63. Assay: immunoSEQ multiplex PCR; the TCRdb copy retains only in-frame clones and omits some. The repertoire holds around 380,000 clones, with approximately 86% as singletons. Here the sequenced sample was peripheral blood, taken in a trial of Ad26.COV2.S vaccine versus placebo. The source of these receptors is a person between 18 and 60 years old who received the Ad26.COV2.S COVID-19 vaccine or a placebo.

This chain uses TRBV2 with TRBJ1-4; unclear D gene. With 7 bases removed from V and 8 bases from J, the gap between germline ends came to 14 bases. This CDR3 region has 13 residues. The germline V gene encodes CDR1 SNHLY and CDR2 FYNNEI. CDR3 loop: CASTEEVEEKLFF. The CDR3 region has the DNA TGTGCCAGCACGGAGGAAGTAGAGGAAAAACTGTTTTTT.

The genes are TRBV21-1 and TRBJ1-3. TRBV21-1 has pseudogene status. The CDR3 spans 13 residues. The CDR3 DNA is TGTGCCAGCAGCAAACCGGGGCTGAACACCATATATTTT. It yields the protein CASSKPGLNTIYF.

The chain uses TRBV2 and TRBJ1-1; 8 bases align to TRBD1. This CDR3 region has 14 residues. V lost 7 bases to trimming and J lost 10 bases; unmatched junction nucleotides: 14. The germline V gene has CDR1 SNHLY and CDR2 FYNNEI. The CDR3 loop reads CASTQTGAPPPAFF. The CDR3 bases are TGTGCCAGCACCCAGACAGGGGCCCCCCCTCCAGCTTTCTTT.

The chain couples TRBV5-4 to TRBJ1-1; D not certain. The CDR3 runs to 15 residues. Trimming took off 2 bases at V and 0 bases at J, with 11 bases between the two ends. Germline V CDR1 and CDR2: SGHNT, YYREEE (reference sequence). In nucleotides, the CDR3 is TGTGCCAGCAGCTTTGATGGGCGGGTGAACACTGAAGCTTTCTTT. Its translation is CASSFDGRVNTEAFF.

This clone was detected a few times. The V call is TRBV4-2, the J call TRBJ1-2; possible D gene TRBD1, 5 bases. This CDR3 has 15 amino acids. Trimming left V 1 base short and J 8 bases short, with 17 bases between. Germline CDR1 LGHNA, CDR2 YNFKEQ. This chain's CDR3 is CASSQANTGLRGYTF. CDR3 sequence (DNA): TGTGCCAGCAGCCAAGCGAATACGGGGCTAAGGGGCTACACCTTC.

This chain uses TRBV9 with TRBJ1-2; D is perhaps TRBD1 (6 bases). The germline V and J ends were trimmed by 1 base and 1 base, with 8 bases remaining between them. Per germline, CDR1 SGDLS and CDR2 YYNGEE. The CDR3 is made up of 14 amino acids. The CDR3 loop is CASSVTGYNYGYTF. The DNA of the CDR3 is TGTGCCAGCAGCGTAACAGGGTATAACTATGGCTACACCTTC.

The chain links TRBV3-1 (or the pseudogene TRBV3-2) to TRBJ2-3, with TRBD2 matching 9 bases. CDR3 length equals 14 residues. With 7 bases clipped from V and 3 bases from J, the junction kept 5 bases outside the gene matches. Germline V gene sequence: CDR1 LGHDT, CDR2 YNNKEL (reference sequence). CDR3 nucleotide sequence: TGTGCCAGCATGCTAGCGGGACTTACAGATACGCAGTATTTT. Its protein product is CASMLAGLTDTQYF.

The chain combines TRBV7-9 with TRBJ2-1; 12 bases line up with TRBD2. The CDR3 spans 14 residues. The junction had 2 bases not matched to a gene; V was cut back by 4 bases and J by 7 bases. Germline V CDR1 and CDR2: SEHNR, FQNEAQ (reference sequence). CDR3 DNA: TGTGCCAGCAGCTCTCTAGCGGGGGGGAATGAGCAGTTCTTC. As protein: CASSSLAGGNEQFF. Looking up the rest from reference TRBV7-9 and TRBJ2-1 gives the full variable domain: DTGVSQNPRHKITKRGQNVTFRCDPISEHNRLYWYRQTLGQGPEFLTYFQNEAQLEKSRLLSDRFSAERPKGSFSTLEIQRTEQGDSAMYLCASSSLAGGNEQFFGPGTRLTVL.

CDR3 protein: CASSLFGTGGSGNTIYF. In DNA form, the CDR3 reads TGTGCCAGCAGTTTATTTGGAACAGGGGGATCTGGAAACACCATATATTTT. The chain uses TRBV27 and TRBJ1-3; 8 bases fit TRBD1. From germline, CDR1 is MNHEY and CDR2 SMNVEV (reference sequence). CDR3 length: 17 residues. The trim removed 1 base at V and 1 base at J, leaving 6 bases unmatched.

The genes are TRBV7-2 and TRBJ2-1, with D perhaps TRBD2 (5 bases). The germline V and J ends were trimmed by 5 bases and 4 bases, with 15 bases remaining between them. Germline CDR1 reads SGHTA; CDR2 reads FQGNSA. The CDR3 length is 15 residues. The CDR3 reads CASSKDGGSYNEQFF. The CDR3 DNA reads TGTGCCAGCAGCAAAGACGGAGGCTCTTACAATGAGCAGTTCTTC.

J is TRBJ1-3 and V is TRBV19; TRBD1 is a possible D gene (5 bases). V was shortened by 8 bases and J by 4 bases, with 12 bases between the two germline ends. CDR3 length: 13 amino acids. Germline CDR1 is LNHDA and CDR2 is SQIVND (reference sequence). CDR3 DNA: TGTGCCAGTGGTGGGGCGGCCGGAAACACCATATATTTT. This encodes CASGGAAGNTIYF.

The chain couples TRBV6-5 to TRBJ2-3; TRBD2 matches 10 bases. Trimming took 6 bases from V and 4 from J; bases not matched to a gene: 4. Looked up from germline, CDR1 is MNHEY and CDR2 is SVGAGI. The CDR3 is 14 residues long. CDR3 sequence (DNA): TGTGCCAGCAGCCCCAGCGGGGGGGCAGATACGCAGTATTTT. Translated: CASSPSGGADTQYF.

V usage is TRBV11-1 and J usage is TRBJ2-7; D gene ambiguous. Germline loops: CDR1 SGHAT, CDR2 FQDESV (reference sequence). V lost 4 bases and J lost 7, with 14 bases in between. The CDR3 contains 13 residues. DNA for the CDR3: TGTGCCAGCAGCTCAGGACCTCAGGCAGAGCAGTACTTC. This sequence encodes CASSSGPQAEQYF.

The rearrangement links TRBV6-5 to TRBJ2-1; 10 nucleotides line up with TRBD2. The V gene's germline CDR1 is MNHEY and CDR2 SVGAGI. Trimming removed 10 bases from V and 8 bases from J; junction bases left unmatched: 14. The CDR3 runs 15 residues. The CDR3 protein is CATQARGLASHEQFF. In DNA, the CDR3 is TGTGCCACTCAGGCTAGGGGACTAGCGTCCCATGAGCAGTTCTTC.